The 13 T cell receptor beta chains listed next were all sequenced from one sample in a study of T cells after yellow fever vaccination. MiXCR, applied by TCRdb to the 5' RACE reads, yields one record per CDR3 protein. The sample holds around 72,000 distinct CDR3 sequences, more than 5.5% seen once. This sample comprised CD8+ T cells sorted from PBMCs, obtained around 10 days after the first yellow fever vaccination. These receptors were taken from a man aged 18 to 35 who received the YFV17D yellow fever vaccine.

The chain recombines TRBV28 with TRBJ2-5; D is perhaps TRBD1 (6 bases). Per germline, CDR1 MDHEN and CDR2 SYDVKM. The CDR3 has 13 residues. The V gene lost 5 bases and the J gene lost 5 bases, with 12 bases spanning the gap. This CDR3 is CASSTQGFETQYF. The CDR3 DNA sequence: TGTGCCAGCAGTACGCAGGGGTTCGAGACCCAGTACTTC.

The chain has TRBV5-5 and TRBJ1-1, with D maybe TRBD1 (5 bases). V was shortened by 10 bases and J by 5 bases, with 21 bases between the two germline ends. The CDR3 runs 14 residues. The germline V gene encodes CDR1 SGHKS and CDR2 YYEKEE (reference sequence). In DNA form, the CDR3 reads TGTGCCGCCCGAGGGGCGTTGGGAAGTACTGAAGCTTTCTTT. It translates to CAARGALGSTEAFF.

This clonotype has more than one count but fewer than ten. The genes are TRBV4-1 and TRBJ2-7, with 9 bases identical to TRBD2. Germline assignment: CDR1 MGHRA and CDR2 YSYEKL. V lost 6 bases, J lost 5 bases, and 14 bases stayed unmatched. The CDR3 extends over 16 amino acids. The CDR3 nucleotides are TGCGCCAGCAGGTATAATCCTAGCGGGGTGAAGAACGAGCAGTACTTC. The encoded protein is CASRYNPSGVKNEQYF.

In its sample, this clonotype was seen many times. The chain uses TRBV20-1 and TRBJ2-1; 9 positions match TRBD2. From germline, CDR1 is DFQATT and CDR2 SNEGSKA (reference sequence). This CDR3 has 15 amino acids. J was trimmed by 3 bases and V by 3 bases; bases with no gene match: 6. DNA of the CDR3: TGCAGTGCTAGGGCCGGGACTAGCAGCTACAATGAGCAGTTCTTC. Its protein product is CSARAGTSSYNEQFF.

The sample holds many counts of this clonotype. This chain uses TRBV7-2 with TRBJ2-7; the match to TRBD2 covers 7 bases. The CDR3 has 14 amino acids. From germline, CDR1 is SGHTA and CDR2 FQGNSA. J gave up 3 bases and V 2 bases, and 4 bases lay outside the gene matches. The CDR3 DNA is TGTGCCAGCAGCTTATGGGGGGGGGACTACGAGCAGTACGTC. Residues: CASSLWGGDYEQYV.

This clonotype was seen a handful of times. The rearrangement uses TRBV12-3 or TRBV12-4 and TRBJ1-1; D unresolved. The CDR3 runs to 14 residues. Deletions cut 5 bases from V and 2 bases from J, with 12 bases between. CDR3 coding DNA: TGTGCCAGCAGTCGTGGAGACACTAACACTGAAGCTTTCTTT. It yields the protein CASSRGDTNTEAFF.

The V and J genes are TRBV5-4 and TRBJ2-7; D gene uncertain. Germline CDR1 SGHNT, CDR2 YYREEE (reference sequence). The CDR3 extends over 13 amino acids. Trimming pared 3 bases from V and 6 bases from J, leaving 13 bases between. CDR3 sequence (DNA): TGTGCCAGCAGCTACGGCCGCCGCGGCGAGCAGTACGTC. This codes for CASSYGRRGEQYV.

This clonotype was counted at least ten times. The chain combines TRBV4-3 with TRBJ1-5; D remains unclear. V dropped 1 base and J dropped 5 bases, with 9 bases sitting between them. Per the germline V gene, CDR1 is LGHNA and CDR2 is YSLEER. This CDR3 spans 14 amino acids. The CDR3 loop reads CASSQVVADQPQHF. The CDR3 DNA reads TGCGCCAGCAGCCAAGTCGTGGCGGATCAGCCCCAGCATTTT.

This clonotype was recorded many times. The chain has TRBV12-3 or TRBV12-4 and TRBJ2-3; 8 nucleotides line up with TRBD1. The CDR3 consists of 15 residues. Germline trimming cut 6 bases from V and 5 bases from J; bases unmatched to any gene: 10. The CDR3 region is CASSPDRGSGDTQYF. The DNA for the CDR3 is TGTGCCAGCAGCCCAGACAGGGGCTCCGGAGATACGCAGTATTTT.

This clonotype was counted only a few times. This chain links TRBV6-2 or TRBV6-3 with TRBJ1-5; D unresolved. CDR1 MNHEY and CDR2 SVGEGT come from the germline V gene. This CDR3 region has 13 residues. The V end was cut by 7 bases, the J end by 7 bases, with 14 bases between. The CDR3 spells CASTDGFGQPQHF. In nucleotides, the CDR3 is TGTGCCAGCACCGACGGGTTCGGACAGCCCCAGCATTTT.

This clonotype was recorded at least ten times. The gene calls are TRBV12-3 or TRBV12-4 and TRBJ2-7, with TRBD2 matching 11 bases. J was trimmed by 4 bases and V by 6 bases; bases with no gene match: 14. The CDR3 totals 17 residues. The CDR3 reads CASSTTDGLAGGYEQYF. CDR3 nucleotides: TGTGCCAGCAGCACTACTGACGGGCTAGCGGGGGGTTACGAGCAGTACTTC.

This clonotype was recorded many times. The chain links TRBV6-5 to TRBJ2-3; the D is unclear. CDR1 and CDR2 from the germline V gene are MNHEY and SVGAGI. With 2 bases removed from V and 2 bases from J, the gap between germline ends came to 5 bases. CDR3 length equals 13 residues. The CDR3 here is CASSYVDTDTQYF. The DNA for the CDR3 is TGTGCCAGCAGTTACGTGGACACAGATACGCAGTATTTT.

The chain joins TRBV6-2 or TRBV6-3 to TRBJ2-4, with no clear D. The germline gives CDR1 MNHEY, CDR2 SVGEGT. The CDR3 loop spans 12 amino acids. Trimming pared 2 bases from V and 8 bases from J, leaving 7 bases between. CDR3 bases: TGTGCCAGCAGTTACGGAATGGACATTCAGTACTTC. Its protein product is CASSYGMDIQYF.